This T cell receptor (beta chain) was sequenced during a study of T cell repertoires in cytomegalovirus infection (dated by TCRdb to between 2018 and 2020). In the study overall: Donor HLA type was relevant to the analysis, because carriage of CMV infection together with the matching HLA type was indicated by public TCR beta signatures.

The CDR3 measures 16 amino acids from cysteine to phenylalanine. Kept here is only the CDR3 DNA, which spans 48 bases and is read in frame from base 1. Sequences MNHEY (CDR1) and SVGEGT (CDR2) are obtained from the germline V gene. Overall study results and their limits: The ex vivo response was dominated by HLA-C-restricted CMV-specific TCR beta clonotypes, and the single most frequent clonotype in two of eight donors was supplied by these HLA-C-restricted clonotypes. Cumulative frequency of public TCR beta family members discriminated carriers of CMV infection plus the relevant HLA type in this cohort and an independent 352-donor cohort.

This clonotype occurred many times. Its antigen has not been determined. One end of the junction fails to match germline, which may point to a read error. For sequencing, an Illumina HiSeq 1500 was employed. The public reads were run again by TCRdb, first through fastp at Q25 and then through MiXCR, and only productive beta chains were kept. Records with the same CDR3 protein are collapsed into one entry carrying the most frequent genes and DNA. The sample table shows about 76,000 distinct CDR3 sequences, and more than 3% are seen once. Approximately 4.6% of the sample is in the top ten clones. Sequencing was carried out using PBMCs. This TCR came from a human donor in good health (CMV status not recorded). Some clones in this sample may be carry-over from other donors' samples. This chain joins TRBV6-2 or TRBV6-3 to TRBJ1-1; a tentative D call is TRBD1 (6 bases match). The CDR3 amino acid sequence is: CASRYVTGKKNTEAFF. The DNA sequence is TGTGCCAGCCGTTACGTTACAGGGAAGAAGAACACTGAAGCTTTCTTT.